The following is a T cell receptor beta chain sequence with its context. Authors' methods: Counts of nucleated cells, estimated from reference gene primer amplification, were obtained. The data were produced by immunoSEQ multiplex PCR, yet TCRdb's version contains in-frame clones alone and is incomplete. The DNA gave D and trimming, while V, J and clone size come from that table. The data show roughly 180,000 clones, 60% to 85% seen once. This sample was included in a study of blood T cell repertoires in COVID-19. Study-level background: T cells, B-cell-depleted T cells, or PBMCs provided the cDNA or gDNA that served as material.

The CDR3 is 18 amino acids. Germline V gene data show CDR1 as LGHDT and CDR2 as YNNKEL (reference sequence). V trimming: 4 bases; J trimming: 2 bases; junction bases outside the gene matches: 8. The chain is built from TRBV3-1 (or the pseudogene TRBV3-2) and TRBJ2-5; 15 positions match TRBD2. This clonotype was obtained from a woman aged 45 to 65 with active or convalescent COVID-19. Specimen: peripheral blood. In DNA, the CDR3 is TGTGCCAGCAGCCTACCAGGGACTAGCGGGAGGAGGCAAGAGACCCAGTACTTC. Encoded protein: CASSLPGTSGRRQETQYF.